The rows below give T cell receptor beta chains drawn from one sample of a study of tumor-infiltrating lymphocytes in primary liver carcinoma. TCRdb reanalysed the multiplex PCR reads using MiXCR and keeps one entry per CDR3 protein. In the table there are about 44,000 distinct CDR3 sequences, 60% to 75% of which are singletons. The specimen was liver tumor tissue from sampling region 3. The origin of the receptors is a man aged 40-55 years with primary liver carcinoma and hepatitis B virus infection. Each CDR3 is given with its conserved first and last residue. D genes are given only for firm matches. Size tells how often a clone was seen (once, few, many) or the class of an expanded clone, and some rows leave it out.

>-|TRBJ2-4|-|TRBV14
CARLVKGKNIQYF
TGTGCTCGCTTGGTCAAGGGCAAAAACATTCAATACTTC
>-|TRBJ2-7|-|TRBV14
CASSRTPADYEQYF
TGTGCCAGCAGCCGGACTCCCGCGGACTACGAGCAGTACTTC
>-|TRBJ2-1|TRBD2|TRBV6-5
CASSPRGRLEYNEQFF
TGTGCCAGCAGCCCGCGGGGGAGGCTCGAGTACAATGAGCAGTTCTTC
>-|TRBJ2-3|TRBD2|TRBV11-2
CASSPPTSGSPTTQYF
TGTGCCAGCAGTCCCCCGACTAGCGGCAGCCCAACTACGCAGTATTTT
>-|TRBJ1-1|-|TRBV6-6
CASRSGAVAPTEAFF
TGTGCCAGCAGGTCAGGGGCAGTGGCGCCCACTGAAGCTTTCTTT
>-|TRBJ1-1|TRBD1|TRBV7-9
CASSAPDRGPQTAAFF
TGTGCCAGCAGCGCCCCGGACAGGGGGCCACAGACTGCAGCTTTCTTT
>-|TRBJ2-7|-|TRBV30
CAWSDSYEYYF
TGTGCCTGGAGTGACTCCTACGAGTACTACTTC
>-|TRBJ2-2|-|TRBV10-1
CASSEGGTNAGEQFF
TGCGCCAGCAGTGAAGGCGGGACGAACGCCGGGGAGCAGTTTTTT
>-|TRBJ2-6|TRBD1|TRBV2
CARRTGKHGANVLTF
TGTGCCAGACGGACAGGGAAACATGGGGCCAACGTCCTGACTTTC
>many|TRBJ1-1|-|TRBV6-5
CASSRRIGPQSGTEAFF
TGTGCCAGCAGCCGCAGGATCGGACCGCAGTCGGGCACTGAAGCTTTCTTT
>-|TRBJ2-1|-|TRBV5-6
CASTPGATPYNEQFF
TGTGCCAGCACCCCGGGTGCGACCCCCTACAATGAGCAGTTCTTC
>-|TRBJ2-1|-|TRBV4-2
CASSIGLGSPWDELFF
TGTGCCAGCAGCATCGGGCTTGGGAGCCCCTGGGATGAGCTGTTCTTC
>-|TRBJ2-6|TRBD1|TRBV6-5
CANGTGPDSGANVLTF
TGTGCCAACGGGACAGGCCCTGACTCTGGGGCTAACGTCCTGACTTTC
>-|TRBJ2-1|-|TRBV10-2
CASSGTTQGNVQFF
TGCGCCAGCAGTGGTACCACCCAGGGCAATGTGCAGTTCTTC
>-|TRBJ2-5|-|TRBV5-4
CVSSRGRWLETQYF
TGTGTCAGCAGTCGGGGACGGTGGTTAGAGACTCAGTACTTC
>medium-sized|TRBJ2-7|TRBD1|TRBV12-3/TRBV12-4
CASSFQGAVQYF
TGTGCCAGCAGTTTCCAGGGGGCGGTACAGTACTTC
>-|TRBJ2-7|-|TRBV4-1
CAGSHEGQAYEQYF
TGCGCCGGCAGCCATGAGGGGCAGGCCTACGAGCAGTACTTC
>many|TRBJ2-7|TRBD2|TRBV6-5
CASSSTGLAGVQGSYEQYF
TGTGCCAGCAGTTCTACGGGACTAGCGGGTGTTCAGGGCTCCTACGAGCAGTACTTC
>-|TRBJ2-1|TRBD2|TRBV7-8
CASRSGLAGAEQFF
TGTGCCAGCCGCTCCGGACTAGCGGGAGCTGAGCAGTTCTTC
>-|TRBJ2-1|-|TRBV12-3/TRBV12-4
CASSFQDSTYNEQFF
TGTGCCAGCAGTTTCCAGGACAGCACTTACAATGAGCAGTTCTTC
>-|TRBJ2-7|-|TRBV28
CASSSVGNYEQYF
TGTGCCAGCAGTTCCGTGGGAAACTACGAGCAGTACTTC
>-|TRBJ2-3|-|TRBV6-5
CASCYSPTGISTDTQYF
TGTGCCAGCTGTTACTCCCCGACAGGAATTAGCACAGATACGCAGTATTTC
>few|TRBJ2-7|TRBD1|TRBV6-5
CASSSPIQTGANGEYF
TGTGCCAGCAGTTCCCCAATCCAGACAGGGGCCAACGGGGAGTACTTC
>many|TRBJ2-5|-|TRBV4-1
CASSLSTGYETQYF
TGCGCCAGCAGCCTTTCGACAGGTTACGAGACCCAGTACTTC
>-|TRBJ2-7|TRBD2|TRBV6-2/TRBV6-3
CASSPTSGNYEQYF
TGTGCCAGCAGCCCGACTAGCGGGAATTACGAGCAGTACTTC
>-|TRBJ2-1|-|TRBV30
CVWSTPLSEQFF
TGTGTCTGGAGTACGCCCCTCAGTGAGCAGTTCTTC
>-|TRBJ2-7|-|TRBV5-4
CASSFEVSRDGVF
TGTGCCAGCAGCTTCGAAGTTTCACGGGACGGTGTATTC
>-|TRBJ1-1|-|TRBV12-3/TRBV12-4
CANSLRQYGTEAFF
TGTGCCAACAGTTTAAGACAGTATGGTACTGAAGCTTTCTTT
>-|TRBJ2-1|-|TRBV7-8
CASRPSDSPLGEQFF
TGTGCCAGCAGGCCTAGCGATTCCCCTCTCGGGGAACAGTTCTTC
>-|TRBJ1-2|-|TRBV2
CAIARGLGRLGYTF
TGTGCCATTGCCAGGGGCCTGGGCCGCCTCGGCTACACCTTC
>-|TRBJ2-5|-|TRBV11-2
CASRSRNSAHPETQSF
TGTGCCAGCAGATCCCGGAACTCGGCCCACCCAGAGACCCAGTCCTTC
>-|TRBJ2-3|-|TRBV14
CASNQRGSGPSTGTQYF
TGTGCCAGCAACCAAAGGGGGAGCGGACCTTCCACAGGTACGCAGTATTTT
>once|TRBJ1-1|-|TRBV7-9
CASSVVVAPLLAFF
TGTGCCAGCAGCGTGGTGGTCGCTCCTTTACTGGCTTTCTTT
>-|TRBJ2-3|-|TRBV11-2
CASSLENSGSTDTQYF
TGTGCCAGCAGCTTAGAGAACAGTGGCAGCACAGATACGCAGTATTTT
>-|TRBJ2-1|-|TRBV6-5
CASSPRGRFVYNEQFF
TGTGCCAGCAGCCCGCGGGGAAGGTTCGTGTACAATGAGCAGTTCTTC
>-|TRBJ2-1|-|TRBV11-2
CASSLSYRGPVKQIRSYDKQFF
TGTGCCAGCAGCCTCTCCTACCGGGGTCCCGTGAAACAGATTCGCTCCTACGATAAGCAGTTCTTC
>once|TRBJ2-7|-|TRBV5-4
CANNLSGAAYEQYF
TGTGCCAACAATTTGAGTGGGGCCGCCTACGAGCAGTACTTC
>-|TRBJ2-3|TRBD1|TRBV29-1
CSVKTGDTDTQYF
TGCAGCGTTAAGACAGGGGATACAGATACACAGTATTTT
>-|TRBJ1-2|-|TRBV6-6
CASRSKATYGYTF
TGTGCCAGCAGATCGAAAGCTACCTATGGCTACACCTTC